This TCR beta chain comes out of a study of regulatory dendritic cells for organ transplantation. Study-wide points: Memory T cells were less diverse than naive, with memory CD8+ most oligoclonal.

Profiled with immunoSEQ multiplex PCR; TCRdb holds only in-frame clones, not every one. The sample holds approximately 12,000 clones, over 85% seen once. This clone has a single count. The antigen remains unidentified. CDR3 length: 14 residues. Germline lookup yields CDR1 SGHVS and CDR2 FNYEAQ. V was pared by 0 bases and J by 0 bases, with 3 bases between. Sorted T cells were CFSE-labeled and cultured four to five days with allogeneic regulatory or mature dendritic cells at 1:10. The sequenced sample consisted of naive CD8+ T cells from blood cultured with regulatory dendritic cells. Indicated subset: CD45RA+ naive T cells. The receptor was isolated from a human donor in good health. The chain carries TRBV7-6 and TRBJ2-1; D uncertain. CDR3 bases: TGTGCCAGCAGCTTAGCCTACTCCTACAATGAGCAGTTCTTC. Its protein product is CASSLAYSYNEQFF. Combining the CDR3 with reference TRBV7-6 and TRBJ2-1 gives the whole variable domain GAGVSQSPRYKVTKRGQDVALRCDPISGHVSLYWYRQALGQGPEFLTYFNYEAQQDKSGLPNDRFSAERPEGSISTLTIQRTEQRDSAMYRCASSLAYSYNEQFFGPGTRLTVL.